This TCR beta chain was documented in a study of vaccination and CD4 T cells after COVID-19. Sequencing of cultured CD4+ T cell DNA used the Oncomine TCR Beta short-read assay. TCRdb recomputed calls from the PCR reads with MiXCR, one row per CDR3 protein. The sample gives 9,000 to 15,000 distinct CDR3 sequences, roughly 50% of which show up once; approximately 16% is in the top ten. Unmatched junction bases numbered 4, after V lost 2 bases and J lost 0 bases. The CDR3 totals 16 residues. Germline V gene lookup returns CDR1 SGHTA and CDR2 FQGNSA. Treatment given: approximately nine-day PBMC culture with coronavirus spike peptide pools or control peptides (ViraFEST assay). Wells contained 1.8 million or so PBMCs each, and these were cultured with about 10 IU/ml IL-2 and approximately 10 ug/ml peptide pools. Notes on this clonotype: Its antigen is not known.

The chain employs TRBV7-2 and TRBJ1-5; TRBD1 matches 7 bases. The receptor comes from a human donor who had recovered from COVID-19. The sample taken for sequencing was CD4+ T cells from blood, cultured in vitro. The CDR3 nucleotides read TGTGCCAGCAGCTTATACAGGGGACTTAGCAATCAGCCCCAGCATTTT. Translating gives CASSLYRGLSNQPQHF.